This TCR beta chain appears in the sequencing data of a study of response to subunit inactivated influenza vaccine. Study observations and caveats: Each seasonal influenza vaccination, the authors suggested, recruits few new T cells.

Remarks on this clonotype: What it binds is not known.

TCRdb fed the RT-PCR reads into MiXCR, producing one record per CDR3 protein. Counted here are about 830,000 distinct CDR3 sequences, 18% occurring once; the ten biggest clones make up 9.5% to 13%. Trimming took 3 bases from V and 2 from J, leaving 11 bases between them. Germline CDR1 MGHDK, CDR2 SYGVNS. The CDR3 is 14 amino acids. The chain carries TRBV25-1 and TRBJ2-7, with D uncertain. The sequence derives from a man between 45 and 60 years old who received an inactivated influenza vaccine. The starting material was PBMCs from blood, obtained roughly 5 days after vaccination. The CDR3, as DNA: TGTGCCAGCAGTGAGTCAGGTTTCACCTACGAGCAGTACTTC. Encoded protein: CASSESGFTYEQYF.